One and the same sample provided the 2 T cell receptor beta chains below, sequenced in a study of blood T cell repertoires in COVID-19 (dated by TCRdb to about 2020). The protocol used for the library was the immunoSEQ multiplex PCR assay. Imported from immuneACCESS, the table was reduced by TCRdb to in-frame sequences with V and J called. These copies leave out some clones; in studies compared against another copy, an unresolved V gene accounts for under half, and the cause of the remainder is not known. The sample table lists about 110,000 clones, 75% to 90% of them with a count of one. About 7% of the sample goes to the ten largest clones. The sample consisted of peripheral blood. The receptors stem from a woman aged 45-65 years with acute or convalescent COVID-19.

The CDR3 sequence is CATERTEAFF. CDR3 sequence (DNA): TGTGCCACCGAACGGACTGAAGCTTTCTTT. V gene TRBV28 combines with J gene TRBJ1-1; D not resolved. The length of the CDR3 is 10 residues. V was cut by 10 bases and J by 5 bases, with 8 bases left in between. Germline CDR1 MDHEN, CDR2 SYDVKM.

J is TRBJ1-2 and V is TRBV27, with no clear D. This CDR3 has 15 residues. Between the trimmed V and J ends, which lost 2 bases and 3 bases, there was a span of 13 bases. The germline CDR1 and CDR2 sequences are MNHEY and SMNVEV (reference sequence). The CDR3: CASSLNGVPDYGYTF. Here the CDR3 DNA reads TGTGCCAGCAGTTTAAACGGGGTTCCGGACTATGGCTACACCTTC.